This T cell receptor (beta chain) was observed in a study of cytomegalovirus exposure and HLA in healthy donors. Study findings and constraints: Cytomegalovirus association was listed for roughly 160 TCR beta chains.

Donors were nominally healthy when sampled, though unrecorded immune exposures were likely. This PCR relied on a set of 60 Vbeta primers and 13 Jbeta primers. The method was immunoSEQ multiplex PCR; TCRdb's version includes in-frame clones alone and lacks a portion of them. The sample has approximately 150,000 clones; approximately 79% are singletons. This clone was detected a few times. Antigen specificity is unknown. Sequenced material: PBMCs. This sequence was found in a male donor in good health and CMV-seronegative.

Written as DNA, the CDR3 is TGCGCCAGCACCCCGGCGGGCGGGGGCACCGGGGAGCTGTTTTTT. Protein: CASTPAGGGTGELFF. This sequence joins TRBV5-1 and TRBJ2-2; 7 bases agree with TRBD2. CDR1 and CDR2 from the germline V gene are SGHRS and YFSETQ. CDR3 size: 15 residues. J was trimmed by 4 bases and V by 6 bases; bases with no gene match: 9.